This T cell receptor beta chain was identified in a study of T cell clonotyping in hematopoietic cell transplantation. Findings and limits, study-wide: After transplant, recipient diversity fell while pathologically expanded clonotypes grew through day 180.

Time point: recipient sample about 28 days before transplant, after cytoreduction. Clones were sequenced by immunoSEQ multiplex PCR, and TCRdb holds only the in-frame ones, with some missing. The sample lists around 15,000 clones, around 93% occurring once. A word on this clone: Antigen specificity is unknown.

Trimming pared 2 bases from V and 8 bases from J, leaving 13 bases between. The CDR3 consists of 13 residues. CDR1 and CDR2 (germline): SGHDT, YYEEEE. This receptor was identified in a man aged 18-30 years with biphenotypic leukemia. Some clones in this sample may be carry-over from other donors' samples. Source: peripheral blood mononuclear cells, taken before stem cell transplant. V is TRBV5-6 and J is TRBJ1-1; D uncertain. DNA for the CDR3: TGTGCCAGCAGCTTCGGTCGATCATGGGAAGCTTTCTTT. Its translation: CASSFGRSWEAFF.